These 8 T cell receptor beta chains originate from one sample sequenced in a study of human T cells and chemical hapten exposure. TCRdb called the RACE reads again in MiXCR, with one record for every CDR3 protein. The table shows some 96,000 distinct CDR3 sequences, with about 9.6% occurring only once. Time point meaning: patch test 2, 6 weeks after DPC sensitization. The treatment here: therapeutic diphenylcyclopropenone sensitization with weekly scalp DPC. The sequences come from whole blood, collected in connection with sensitization to the hapten diphenylcyclopropenone (DPC). The receptors shown here come from a woman between 35 and 50 years old with alopecia areata. Some clones in this sample may be carry-over from other donors' samples.

There are many counts of this clonotype. The genes are TRBV18 and TRBJ1-1; D is possibly TRBD1 (6 bases). The germline CDR1 and CDR2 sequences are KGHSH and LQKENI. Trimming took 3 bases from V and 0 from J, leaving 11 bases between them. This CDR3 comprises 15 residues. The CDR3 loop is CASSPSGTLNTEAFF. The CDR3 nucleotides are TGTGCCAGCTCACCCTCCGGGACACTGAACACTGAAGCTTTCTTT.

This clonotype showed up just a few times. The rearrangement links TRBV29-1 to TRBJ1-1, with TRBD1 as a possible D gene (5 bases). CDR3 length: 12 amino acids. Germline CDR1 reads SQVTM; CDR2 reads ANQGSEA. V lost 6 bases, J lost 1 base, and 9 bases lay in between. CDR3 sequence (DNA): TGCAGCGTGGGGGAGGGGAACACTGAAGCTTTCTTT. It is translated as CSVGEGNTEAFF.

This clonotype was counted at least ten times. The V gene is TRBV29-1, the J gene TRBJ2-7; D is possibly TRBD2 (6 bases). CDR3 size: 13 residues. V was trimmed by 3 bases and J by 6 bases, leaving 15 bases between them. The V gene's germline CDR1 is SQVTM and CDR2 ANQGSEA. The CDR3 nucleotides read TGCAGCGTTGATTCGGGGGAGCTTGGCGAGCAGTACTTC. Translation gives CSVDSGELGEQYF.

This clonotype has just a few counts. The chain joins TRBV14 to TRBJ2-3, with D perhaps TRBD1 (6 bases). The CDR3 runs to 13 residues. CDR1 SGHDN and CDR2 FVKESK come from the germline V gene. Trimming took off 6 bases at V and 3 bases at J, with 10 bases between the two ends. The CDR3 here is CASRLQGTDTQYF. In DNA, the CDR3 is TGTGCCAGCAGGCTACAGGGTACAGATACGCAGTATTTT.

This chain connects TRBV3-1 to TRBJ2-5, with D perhaps given as TRBD1 or TRBD2 (5 bases each). Trimming cost V 1 base and J 7 bases, with 19 bases left between them. The CDR3 has 16 residues. Germline loops: CDR1 LGHDT, CDR2 YNNKEL (reference sequence). Here the CDR3 reads CASSQGLEGPRATQYF. The CDR3 DNA follows: TGTGCCAGCAGCCAAGGCCTAGAGGGACCCCGGGCGACCCAGTACTTC.

This clonotype was picked up many times. The V gene is TRBV12-3 or TRBV12-4, the J gene TRBJ1-1, with 8 bases matching TRBD1. V was pared by 3 bases and J by 11 bases, with 5 bases of the junction left unmatched. The CDR3 totals 12 residues. The CDR3 here is CASSFPDREAFF. The DNA for the CDR3 is TGTGCCAGCAGTTTCCCGGACAGGGAGGCTTTCTTT.

Only a few counts were recorded for this clonotype. The CDR3 here is CASRSVEHNEQFF. The CDR3, as DNA: TGTGCCAGCAGGTCAGTGGAACACAATGAGCAGTTCTTC. The chain recombines TRBV28 with TRBJ2-1; D gene uncertain. The germline V gene has CDR1 MDHEN and CDR2 SYDVKM. The CDR3 runs 13 residues. V was cut by 6 bases and J by 5 bases, with 11 bases left in between. The complete variable domain, with remaining parts taken from reference TRBV28 and TRBJ2-1, reads DVKVTQSSRYLVKRTGEKVFLECVQDMDHENMFWYRQDPGLGLRLIYFSYDVKMKEKGDIPEGYSVSREKKERFSLILESASTNQTSMYLCASRSVEHNEQFFGPGTRLTVL.

This chain uses TRBV6-2 or TRBV6-3 with TRBJ1-1; a possible D gene is TRBD1 (6 bases). The germline V gene has CDR1 MNHEY and CDR2 SVGEGT. The CDR3 is 14 amino acids. V was pared by 5 bases and J by 5 bases, with 15 bases between. CDR3 amino acids: CASSIQGRGTEAFF. The CDR3 DNA follows: TGTGCCAGCAGTATACAGGGTAGAGGGACTGAAGCTTTCTTT.